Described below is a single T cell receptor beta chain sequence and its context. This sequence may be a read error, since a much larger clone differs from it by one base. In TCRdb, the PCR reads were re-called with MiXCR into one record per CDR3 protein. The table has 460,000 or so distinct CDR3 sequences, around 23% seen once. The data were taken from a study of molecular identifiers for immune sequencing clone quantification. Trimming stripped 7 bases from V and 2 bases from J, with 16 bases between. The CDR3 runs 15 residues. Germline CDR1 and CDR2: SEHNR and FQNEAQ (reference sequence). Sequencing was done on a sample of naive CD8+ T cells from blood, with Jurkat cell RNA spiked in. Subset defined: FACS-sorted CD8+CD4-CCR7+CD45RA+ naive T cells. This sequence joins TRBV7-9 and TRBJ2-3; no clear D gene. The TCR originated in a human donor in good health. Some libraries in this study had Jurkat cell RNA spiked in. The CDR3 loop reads CASNFGVINTDTQYF. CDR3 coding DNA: TGTGCCAGCAACTTCGGTGTAATAAACACAGATACGCAGTATTTT.